Below, 25 T cell receptor beta chains from the same sample are listed, as sequenced in a study of CD8+CD57+ T cells in acquired aplastic anemia. TCR beta VDJ and CDR3 were profiled, and genomic DNA was the template. TCRdb independently ran MiXCR on the reads; one entry per CDR3 protein. The sample lists roughly 150,000 distinct CDR3 sequences; roughly 40% were seen once. The sequenced sample consisted of sorted CD4+, CD8+, or CD8+CD57+ T cells (not recorded which) from PBMCs. Receptors originate from a human donor in good health.

This clonotype occurred a few times. This chain connects TRBV30 to TRBJ1-5; D perhaps matches TRBD1 (5 bases). Trimming took off 0 bases at V and 7 bases at J, with 10 bases between the two ends. Per the germline V gene, CDR1 is GTSNPN and CDR2 is SVGIG (reference sequence). CDR3 length: 13 amino acids. CDR3 amino acids: CAWSVSGEQPQHF. CDR3 DNA: TGTGCCTGGAGTGTATCGGGGGAGCAGCCCCAGCATTTT.

The J gene is TRBJ1-4, the V gene TRBV12-3 or TRBV12-4; tentative D call: TRBD1 (5 bases). This CDR3 contains 16 residues. V was pared by 6 bases and J by 5 bases, with 19 bases between. CDR3 nucleotides: TGTGCCAGCAGCAGTAGTAGAGGGGCCGCAAATGAAAAACTGTTTTTT. It specifies CASSSSRGAANEKLFF.

The chain links TRBV24-1 to TRBJ2-7; 7 nucleotides match TRBD1. The V and J ends lost 5 bases and 3 bases, in that order; junction bases with no gene match: 6. Germline V gene lookup returns CDR1 KGHDR and CDR2 SFDVKD. This CDR3 contains 14 residues. CDR3 in amino acids: CATSGGGAGYEQYF. CDR3 DNA sequence: TGTGCCACCAGTGGAGGGGGCGCGGGCTACGAGCAGTACTTC.

CDR3 amino acids: CAISGAGTSYGYTF. CDR3 in DNA: TGTGCCATCAGTGGGGCGGGGACCTCGTATGGCTACACCTTC. The V call is TRBV10-3, the J call TRBJ1-2, with D tentatively TRBD1 (5 bases). Germline V gene sequence: CDR1 ENHRY, CDR2 SYGVKD. Deletions cut 4 bases from V and 5 bases from J, with 14 bases between. CDR3 length: 14 amino acids.

This clonotype was seen repeatedly, ten times or more. The chain couples TRBV30 to TRBJ1-6; D is ambiguous. The germline V and J ends were trimmed by 4 bases and 10 bases, with 14 bases remaining between them. Germline values: CDR1 GTSNPN, CDR2 SVGIG (reference sequence). The CDR3 totals 13 residues. The CDR3 DNA is TGTGCCTGGACCCGTGGGAGGAGGTCACCCCTCCACTTT. Translating gives CAWTRGRRSPLHF.

This clonotype was seen many times. The CDR3 reads CASSPDQGYGGTEAFF. CDR3 nucleotides: TGTGCCAGCAGTCCAGACCAGGGGTACGGCGGCACTGAAGCTTTCTTT. The gene calls are TRBV12-3 or TRBV12-4 and TRBJ1-1; D might be TRBD1 (6 bases). This CDR3 is built from 16 residues. V dropped 5 bases and J dropped 4 bases, with 20 bases sitting between them.

The chain couples TRBV18 to TRBJ2-3; D is ambiguous. The CDR3 loop spans 13 amino acids. V lost 3 bases, J lost 6 bases, and 10 bases lay in between. The germline V gene has CDR1 KGHSH and CDR2 LQKENI. The CDR3 is CASSPSGRDTQYF. The CDR3 bases are TGTGCCAGCTCACCGTCCGGAAGGGATACGCAGTATTTT. Filled out from reference TRBV18 and TRBJ2-3, the complete variable domain reads NAGVMQNPRHLVRRRGQEARLRCSPMKGHSHVYWYRQLPEEGLKFMVYLQKENIIDESGMPKERFSAEFPKEGPSILRIQQVVRGDSAAYFCASSPSGRDTQYFGPGTRLTVL.

This clonotype was found many times. J is TRBJ2-7 and V is TRBV11-2; TRBD1 might be the D (6 bases). The ends were cut back, 0 bases at V and 2 bases at J, with 11 bases in the middle. Germline V lookup: CDR1 SGHAT, CDR2 FQNNGV. The CDR3 is 15 amino acids. CDR3 DNA sequence: TGTGCCAGCAGCTTAGACCCAGGGGCTCCCTACGAGCAGTACTTC. Amino acid sequence: CASSLDPGAPYEQYF.

V usage is TRBV10-2 and J usage is TRBJ1-2; D might be TRBD1 (5 bases). CDR3 length: 14 residues. Germline CDR1 reads WSHSY; CDR2 reads SAAADI. Trimming took off 2 bases at V and 3 bases at J, with 10 bases between the two ends. The CDR3 DNA is TGCGCCAGCAGTGAGGACAGCTACGACTATGGCTACACCTTC. This gives the protein CASSEDSYDYGYTF.

This clonotype was picked up many times. This chain joins TRBV19 and TRBJ2-3; TRBD1 aligns across 9 bases. Losses at the gene ends were 3 bases for V and 3 bases for J; bases not matched to a gene: 1. This CDR3 spans 14 amino acids. In germline, CDR1 is LNHDA, CDR2 SQIVND (reference sequence). CDR3 sequence: CASSIGQGTDTQYF. The DNA of the CDR3 is TGTGCCAGTAGTATCGGACAGGGGACAGATACGCAGTATTTT.

This sequence joins TRBV19 and TRBJ2-1; the D gene could be TRBD1 or TRBD2 (5 bases each). The germline V and J ends were trimmed by 7 bases and 2 bases, with 12 bases remaining between them. The CDR3 extends over 14 amino acids. The germline CDR1 and CDR2 sequences are LNHDA and SQIVND (reference sequence). CDR3 DNA sequence: TGTGCCAGTACCGGCGAGGGGACCTACAATGAGCAGTTCTTC. It codes for CASTGEGTYNEQFF.

In this sample, this clonotype turned up many times. The chain recombines TRBV20-1 with TRBJ2-7, with 7 bases matching TRBD2. Germline CDR1 DFQATT, CDR2 SNEGSKA (reference sequence). The trim removed 5 bases at V and 2 bases at J, leaving 9 bases unmatched. The CDR3 totals 14 residues. The CDR3 loop reads CSALPGLSAYEQYF. CDR3 DNA sequence: TGCAGTGCTCTCCCGGGACTATCGGCCTACGAGCAGTACTTC.

A remark on this clonotype: A clone one base away is much larger, so this may be a read error. The chain has TRBV12-3 or TRBV12-4 and TRBJ2-3; weak D call: TRBD2 (6 bases). V was cut by 6 bases and J by 4 bases, with 17 bases left in between. The CDR3 is made up of 15 amino acids. CDR3 region: CASRETFGSPDTQYF. Here the CDR3 DNA reads TGTGCCAGCAGGGAGACATTCGGGAGTCCAGATACGCAGTATTTT.

J is TRBJ1-6 and V is TRBV11-2, with D hard to call. Trimming shortened V by 5 bases and J by 3 bases, and 14 bases separated the two germline ends. This CDR3 is 16 amino acids long. Looked up from germline, CDR1 is SGHAT and CDR2 is FQNNGV. The CDR3 here is CASSASGGFYNSPLHF. The DNA for the CDR3 is TGTGCCAGCAGCGCCTCCGGCGGGTTCTATAATTCACCCCTCCACTTT.

This clonotype was observed many times. The CDR3 region is CASSLRTGLGYEQYF. The CDR3 nucleotides read TGTGCCAGCAGTTTGCGGACAGGGCTCGGCTACGAGCAGTACTTC. The J gene is TRBJ2-7, the V gene TRBV12-3 or TRBV12-4; 8 bases match TRBD1. The trim removed 3 bases at V and 3 bases at J, leaving 7 bases unmatched. The CDR3 loop spans 15 amino acids.

This clonotype was observed a handful of times. The chain is built from TRBV25-1 and TRBJ2-1; a possible D gene is TRBD1 (6 bases). This CDR3 is 12 amino acids long. Trimming shortened V by 11 bases and J by 9 bases, and 17 bases separated the two germline ends. In germline, CDR1 is MGHDK, CDR2 SYGVNS. In nucleotides, the CDR3 is TGTGCCTGGAGTCGAGAAGGGGGTGAGCAGTTCTTC. Its translation is CAWSREGGEQFF.

The chain carries TRBV28 and TRBJ1-1; D unresolved. The V end lost 7 bases, the J end lost 7 bases, and 13 bases lay between the germline ends. Per the germline V gene, CDR1 is MDHEN and CDR2 is SYDVKM. This CDR3 is 12 amino acids long. CDR3 DNA sequence: TGTGCCAGCACCTCGTTCACTGGTGAAGCTTTCTTT. Its translation is CASTSFTGEAFF. The whole variable domain, remainder taken from reference TRBV28 and TRBJ1-1, is DVKVTQSSRYLVKRTGEKVFLECVQDMDHENMFWYRQDPGLGLRLIYFSYDVKMKEKGDIPEGYSVSREKKERFSLILESASTNQTSMYLCASTSFTGEAFFGQGTRLTVV.

The chain joins TRBV7-2 to TRBJ2-7, with D unresolved. Trimming removed 2 bases from V and 6 bases from J, with 17 bases in between. This CDR3 is 15 amino acids long. The germline V gene has CDR1 SGHTA and CDR2 FQGNSA. The CDR3 sequence: CASSLFSDQVSEQYF. In DNA, the CDR3 is TGTGCCAGCAGCTTATTTTCGGATCAGGTGTCCGAGCAGTACTTC.

The chain is built from TRBV9 and TRBJ2-7; D call uncertain. This CDR3 has 12 residues. Trimming removed 0 bases at V and 6 bases at J, with 7 bases between. Germline V gene sequence: CDR1 SGDLS, CDR2 YYNGEE. The CDR3 is CASSVEGGEQYF. The CDR3 DNA follows: TGTGCCAGCAGCGTAGAGGGTGGCGAGCAGTACTTC.

V and J are TRBV7-2 and TRBJ2-7, with D uncertain. The V gene's germline CDR1 is SGHTA and CDR2 FQGNSA. The CDR3 extends over 12 amino acids. The germline V and J ends were trimmed by 5 bases and 7 bases, with 12 bases remaining between them. Here the CDR3 DNA reads TGTGCCAGCAGCCAATACCTACGAGAGCAGTACTTC. As protein: CASSQYLREQYF.

The chain uses TRBV3-1 and TRBJ2-7; the match to TRBD1 covers 9 bases. Trimming took 3 bases from V and 5 from J; bases not matched to a gene: 5. This CDR3 spans 14 amino acids. In germline, CDR1 is LGHDT, CDR2 YNNKEL (reference sequence). The CDR3 nucleotides read TGTGCCAGCAGCCACGGGACAGGGAGAAACGAGCAGTACTTC. As protein: CASSHGTGRNEQYF.

J is TRBJ2-7 and V is TRBV6-1, with D possibly being TRBD2 (7 bases). Trimming left V 3 bases short and J 1 base short, with 16 bases between. From germline, CDR1 is MNHNS and CDR2 SASEGT. The CDR3 length is 16 residues. The CDR3 bases are TGTGCCAGCAGTGAGAGGGGGAGGGGAAGGTCCTACGAGCAGTACTTC. Its translation is CASSERGRGRSYEQYF.

This rearrangement joins TRBV6-2 or TRBV6-3 to TRBJ1-6; 7 nucleotides line up with TRBD1. This CDR3 region has 13 residues. Trimming at V came to 5 bases and at J to 7 bases, leaving 2 bases not matched to a gene. CDR1 and CDR2 (germline): MNHEY, SVGEGT. The CDR3 nucleotides are TGTGCCAGCAGTGTGGGACAGAATTCACCCCTCCACTTT. Its translation: CASSVGQNSPLHF.

This clonotype showed up many times. This chain uses TRBV2 with TRBJ2-2, with TRBD1 matching over 9 bases. V dropped 3 bases and J dropped 4; count of bases not matched to a gene: 3. The V gene's germline CDR1 is SNHLY and CDR2 FYNNEI. The CDR3 has 15 amino acids. The CDR3 DNA is TGTGCCAGCAGTGACGAGACAGGGGGCACCGGGGAGCTGTTTTTT. Its protein product is CASSDETGGTGELFF.

There are many counts of this clonotype. The chain joins TRBV7-8 to TRBJ1-1; possibly TRBD1 for D (5 bases). CDR1 is SGHVS, CDR2 FQNEAQ, per germline. Trimming removed 4 bases from V and 10 bases from J, with 10 bases in between. The CDR3 has 11 residues. CDR3 loop: CASSSWRGAFF. CDR3 nucleotide sequence: TGTGCCAGCAGCTCCTGGAGGGGAGCTTTCTTT.